A selection of T cell receptor beta chains follows, all from one sample in a study of molecular identifiers for immune sequencing clone quantification. TCRdb re-analysed the PCR reads in MiXCR, keeping a single row per CDR3 protein. This repertoire shows approximately 97,000 distinct CDR3 sequences, roughly 24% found once; its top ten account for roughly 0.94%. The specimen was naive CD8+ T cells from blood, with Jurkat cell RNA spiked in. Source of these receptors: a human donor in good health. Some libraries in this study had Jurkat cell RNA spiked in. Each CDR3 is given with its conserved first and last residue. A D gene is named only where the DNA matches it firmly. Where a row states a size, it is once, few, many or the class of an expanded clone; other rows omit it.

j_call v_call d_call clone_size cdr3_nt cdr3_aa
TRBJ2-3 TRBV7-9 . many TGTGCCAGCAGCTTATCGCTCCGCGGGGTGAGGGCAGATACGCAGTATTTT CASSLSLRGVRADTQYF
TRBJ1-4 TRBV6-5 . many TGTGCCAGCAGTTACGGAATCCCGGGTGAAAAACTGTTTTTT CASSYGIPGEKLFF
TRBJ2-1 TRBV27 TRBD2 . TGTGCCCGCAGCTCCGGGCCTAGCGGGAGGAATGCGCAGTTCTTC CARSSGPSGRNAQFF
TRBJ2-3 TRBV6-5 TRBD1 . TGTGCTGCCGGGACAGGCACAGCTACGCGGTATTTT CAAGTGTATRYF
TRBJ2-7 TRBV6-6 . many TGTGCCAGCAGTTCCGGGATTTCCTACGAGCAGTACTTC CASSSGISYEQYF
TRBJ2-1 TRBV4-2 TRBD2 . TGTGCCAGCAGCCAAGATACTAGCGGGACCCTCTACAATGAGCTGTTCTTC CASSQDTSGTLYNELFF
TRBJ2-1 TRBV11-2 TRBD2 many TGTGCCAGCAGCTTCCTAGCGGGGAGCTCCTACAATGAGCAGTTCTTC CASSFLAGSSYNEQFF
TRBJ2-5 TRBV3-1 . . TGTGCCAGCAGCCAAGATTTCCGGGGTCTTGTTACCCAGTACTTC CASSQDFRGLVTQYF
TRBJ1-1 TRBV11-2 . many TGTGCCAGCAGCTTGTACACTGGCACTGAAGCTTTCTTT CASSLYTGTEAFF
TRBJ2-2 TRBV29-1 TRBD1 many TGCAGCGTCGTACAGGGGACCGGGGAGCTGTTTTTT CSVVQGTGELFF
TRBJ1-4 TRBV7-9 . many TGTGCCAGCAGCTTATTAGCAGGGGAGGAGGAAAAACTGTTTTTT CASSLLAGEEEKLFF
TRBJ2-5 TRBV4-3 . . TGCGCCAGCAGCCAAGATATGTGGGGGGAAGAGACCCAGTACTTC CASSQDMWGEETQYF
TRBJ2-2 TRBV7-9 . many TGTGCCAGCAGCCAACCCGACGGAGGGGTCACCGGGGAGCTGTTTTTT CASSQPDGGVTGELFF
TRBJ1-2 TRBV9 . . TGTGCCAGCAGCAGCAGTCCCGAACCGTACTATGGCTACACCTTC CASSSSPEPYYGYTF
TRBJ1-5 TRBV3-1 . . TGTGCCAGCAGCCCGAAGGACGGTGGGGGAACCAATCAGCCCCAGCATTTT CASSPKDGGGTNQPQHF
TRBJ1-1 TRBV9 TRBD1 many TGTGCCAGCAGTGATGAGGGGGCGCCGGACACTGAAGCTTTCTTT CASSDEGAPDTEAFF
TRBJ2-7 TRBV4-3 TRBD1 many TGCGCCAGCAGCCAAGATCTCGGCGGGACAGGGGATTGCGAGCAGTACTTC CASSQDLGGTGDCEQYF
TRBJ2-7 TRBV20-1 . many TGCAGTGCTAGATCAATCGCAGGTACCTACGAGCAGTACTTC CSARSIAGTYEQYF
TRBJ1-1 TRBV19 . many TGTGCCAGTAGTACTTACCACGGATCATACACTGAAGCTTTCTTT CASSTYHGSYTEAFF
TRBJ1-5 TRBV19 . many TGTGCCAGTAGTGTCGGCAGTAGGGGGAACAATCAGCCCCAGCATTTT CASSVGSRGNNQPQHF
TRBJ2-3 TRBV11-1 . . TGTGCCAGCAGCCGAGAGCGTATAAACCGGGACTCCACAGATACGCAGTATTTT CASSRERINRDSTDTQYF
TRBJ2-1 TRBV9 TRBD2 many TGTGCCAGCGGGCGGGGGAGCTCCTACAATGAGCAGTTCTTC CASGRGSSYNEQFF
TRBJ2-5 TRBV6-1 . many TGTGCCAGCAGTGACGGGGGTGGAGGCCAAGAGACCCAGTACTTC CASSDGGGGQETQYF
TRBJ2-3 TRBV11-2 . many TGTGCCAGCAGCGCTTGGGGGGTAAGCACAGATACGCAGTATTTT CASSAWGVSTDTQYF
TRBJ2-3 TRBV30 TRBD2 many TGTGCCTGGAGTGCCGCGGGAGCAGATACGCAGTATTTT CAWSAAGADTQYF
TRBJ1-1 TRBV7-3 . many TGTGCCAGCAGCTTTCCCGGGGACGGGGGGCGAGACACTGAAGCTTTCTTT CASSFPGDGGRDTEAFF
TRBJ2-3 TRBV6-5 TRBD1 many TGTGCCAGCAGAAGACGGACAGGACGTCCCACAGATACGCAGTATTTT CASRRRTGRPTDTQYF
TRBJ2-7 TRBV7-9 . many TGTGCCAGCAGCTTCGTGACAGGTCCCGAGCAGTACTTC CASSFVTGPEQYF
TRBJ1-1 TRBV4-1 . . TGCGCCAGCAGCCAAGAAGAGGGTTTTATCTCTGAAGCTTTCTTT CASSQEEGFISEAFF
TRBJ1-3 TRBV30 . few TGTGCCTGGGACAGCTCTGGAAACACCATATATTTT CAWDSSGNTIYF
TRBJ1-1 TRBV6-2/TRBV6-3 TRBD1 . TGTGCCAGCAGTAACTTTCACCTAGAACAGGGGGCGACGGGTATGAACACTGAAGCTTTCTTT CASSNFHLEQGATGMNTEAFF
TRBJ2-7 TRBV27 . many TGTGCCAGCAGTTTCGGCTCCAGCTCCTACGAGCAGTACTTC CASSFGSSSYEQYF
TRBJ2-7 TRBV29-1 TRBD2 many TGCAGCGCCGAGACAGGACTAGCGGGACCCGGGGGTGATTACGAGCAGTACTTC CSAETGLAGPGGDYEQYF
TRBJ2-7 TRBV27 TRBD2 many TGTGCCAGCAAACCCGGGGGGGCGTACGAGCAGTACTTC CASKPGGAYEQYF
TRBJ2-7 TRBV27 . many TGTGCCAGCAGTAAACTATACAGGGATGCGGCGCAGTACTTC CASSKLYRDAAQYF
TRBJ1-4 TRBV27 . few TGTGCCAGCAGTTTAAATGGGGTAAAACTGTTTTTT CASSLNGVKLFF
TRBJ2-7 TRBV30 . few TGTGCCTGGAGTGTGCCCATGAACTACGAGCAGTACTTC CAWSVPMNYEQYF
TRBJ2-2 TRBV7-9 . many TGTGCCAGCAGCTTATCACTCGTGGAGCTGTTTTTT CASSLSLVELFF
TRBJ1-2 TRBV4-3 TRBD1 few TGCGCCAGCAGCCAGGCCTATATCGGGACAGGGTCGAATGGCTACACCTTC CASSQAYIGTGSNGYTF
TRBJ2-7 TRBV28 TRBD1 few TGTGCCAGCAGTGGGACAGGGAATCCCTCCTACGAGCAGTACTTC CASSGTGNPSYEQYF
TRBJ1-3 TRBV7-9 . . TGTGCCAGCAGCTTAATCTCCATCTCTGGAAACACCATATATTTT CASSLISISGNTIYF
TRBJ1-1 TRBV20-1 TRBD1 . TGCAGTGCTAGGACAGGGGTTTCTACTGAAGCTTTCTTT CSARTGVSTEAFF
TRBJ2-7 TRBV7-9 TRBD1 many TGTGCCAGCAGCGACGGGACAGAGTTCGACGAGCAGTACTTC CASSDGTEFDEQYF
TRBJ2-3 TRBV7-9 TRBD2 many TGTGCCAGCAGCGATGGGACTAGCGGGAGCACAGATACGCAGTATTTT CASSDGTSGSTDTQYF
TRBJ1-2 TRBV5-1 . many TGCGCCAGCACCCCGGACGCCGGGGGTCCTAACTATGGCTACACCTTC CASTPDAGGPNYGYTF
TRBJ1-5 TRBV20-1 . many TGCAGTGCTAGAGAATGGGGGGAGGAGCCCCAGCATTTT CSAREWGEEPQHF